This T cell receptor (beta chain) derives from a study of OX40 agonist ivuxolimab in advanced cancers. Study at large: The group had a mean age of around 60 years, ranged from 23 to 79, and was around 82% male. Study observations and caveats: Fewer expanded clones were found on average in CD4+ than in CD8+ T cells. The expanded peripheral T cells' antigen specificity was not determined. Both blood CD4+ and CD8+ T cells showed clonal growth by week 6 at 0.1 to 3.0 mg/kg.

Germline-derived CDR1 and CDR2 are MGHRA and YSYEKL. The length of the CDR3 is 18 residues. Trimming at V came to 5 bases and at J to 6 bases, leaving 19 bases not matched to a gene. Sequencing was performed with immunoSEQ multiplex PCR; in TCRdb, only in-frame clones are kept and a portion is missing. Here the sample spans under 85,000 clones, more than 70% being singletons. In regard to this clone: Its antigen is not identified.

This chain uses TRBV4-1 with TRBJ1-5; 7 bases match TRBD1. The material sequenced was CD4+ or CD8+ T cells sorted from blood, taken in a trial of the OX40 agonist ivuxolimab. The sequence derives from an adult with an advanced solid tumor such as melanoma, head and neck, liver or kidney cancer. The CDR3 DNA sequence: TGCGCCAGCAGCATGGATCCGAGGACAGGTCCCTCGGTTCAGCCCCAGCATTTT. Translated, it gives CASSMDPRTGPSVQPQHF.